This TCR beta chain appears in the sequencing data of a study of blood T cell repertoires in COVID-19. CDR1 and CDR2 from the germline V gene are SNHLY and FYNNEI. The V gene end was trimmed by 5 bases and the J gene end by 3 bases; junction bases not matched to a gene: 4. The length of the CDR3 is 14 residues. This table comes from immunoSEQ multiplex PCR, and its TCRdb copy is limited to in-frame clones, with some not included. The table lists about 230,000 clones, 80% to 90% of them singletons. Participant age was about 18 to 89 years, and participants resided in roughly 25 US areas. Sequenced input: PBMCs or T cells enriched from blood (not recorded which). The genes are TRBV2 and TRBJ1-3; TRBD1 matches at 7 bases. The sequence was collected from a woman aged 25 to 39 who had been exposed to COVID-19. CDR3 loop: CASSPGGLGNTIYF. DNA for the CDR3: TGTGCCAGCAGTCCAGGGGGTCTTGGAAACACCATATATTTT.